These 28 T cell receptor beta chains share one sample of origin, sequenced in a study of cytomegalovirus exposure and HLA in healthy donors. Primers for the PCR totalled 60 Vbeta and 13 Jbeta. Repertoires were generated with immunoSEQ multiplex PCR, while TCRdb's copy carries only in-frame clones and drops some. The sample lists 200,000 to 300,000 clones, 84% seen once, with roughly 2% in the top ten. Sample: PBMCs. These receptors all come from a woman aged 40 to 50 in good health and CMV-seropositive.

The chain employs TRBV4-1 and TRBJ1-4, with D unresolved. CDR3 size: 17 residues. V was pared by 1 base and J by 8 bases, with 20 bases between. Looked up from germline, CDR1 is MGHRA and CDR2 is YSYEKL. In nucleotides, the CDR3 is TGCGCCAGCAGCCAAGGGGTCTCCCTCGCGTTGAGGGAAAAACTGTTTTTT. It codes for CASSQGVSLALREKLFF.

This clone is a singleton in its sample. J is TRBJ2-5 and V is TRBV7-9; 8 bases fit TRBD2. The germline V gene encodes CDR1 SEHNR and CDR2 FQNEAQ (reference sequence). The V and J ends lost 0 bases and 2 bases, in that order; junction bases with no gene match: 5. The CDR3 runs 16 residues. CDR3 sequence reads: CASSLAAPSGQETQYF. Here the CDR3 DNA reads TGTGCCAGCAGCTTAGCAGCGCCTAGCGGGCAAGAGACCCAGTACTTC. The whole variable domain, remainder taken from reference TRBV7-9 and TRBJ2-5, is DTGVSQNPRHKITKRGQNVTFRCDPISEHNRLYWYRQTLGQGPEFLTYFQNEAQLEKSRLLSDRFSAERPKGSFSTLEIQRTEQGDSAMYLCASSLAAPSGQETQYFGPGTRLLVL.

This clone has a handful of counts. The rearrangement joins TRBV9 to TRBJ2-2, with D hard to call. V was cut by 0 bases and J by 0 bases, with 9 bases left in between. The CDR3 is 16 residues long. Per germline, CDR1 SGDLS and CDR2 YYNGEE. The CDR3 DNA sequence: TGTGCCAGCAGCGTAGATGAGGCTACGAACACCGGGGAGCTGTTTTTT. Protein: CASSVDEATNTGELFF.

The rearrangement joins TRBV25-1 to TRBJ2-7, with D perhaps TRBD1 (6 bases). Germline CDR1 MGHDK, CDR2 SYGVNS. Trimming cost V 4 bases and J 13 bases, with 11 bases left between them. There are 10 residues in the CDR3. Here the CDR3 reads CASSATGIYF. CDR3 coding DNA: TGTGCCAGCAGTGCCACAGGGATTTACTTC.

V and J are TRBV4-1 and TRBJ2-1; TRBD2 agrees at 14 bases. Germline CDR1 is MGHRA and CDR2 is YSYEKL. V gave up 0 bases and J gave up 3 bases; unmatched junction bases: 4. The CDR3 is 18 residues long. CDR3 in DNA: TGCGCCAGCAGCCAAGATCAGACTAGCGGGAGGGGCTACAATGAGCAGTTCTTC. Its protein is CASSQDQTSGRGYNEQFF.

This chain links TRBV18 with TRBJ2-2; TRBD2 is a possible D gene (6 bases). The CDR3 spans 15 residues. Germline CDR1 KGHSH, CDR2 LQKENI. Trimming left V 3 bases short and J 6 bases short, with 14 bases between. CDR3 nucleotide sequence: TGTGCCAGCTCACCGAGTCGACTAGGGGCCGGGGAGCTGTTTTTT. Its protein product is CASSPSRLGAGELFF.

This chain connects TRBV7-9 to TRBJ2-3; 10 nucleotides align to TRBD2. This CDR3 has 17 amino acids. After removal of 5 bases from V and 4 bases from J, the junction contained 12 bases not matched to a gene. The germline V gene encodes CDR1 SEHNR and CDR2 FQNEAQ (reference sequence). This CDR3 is CASSIVLAGVLADTQYF. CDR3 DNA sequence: TGTGCCAGCAGCATAGTGCTAGCGGGAGTTTTGGCAGATACGCAGTATTTT.

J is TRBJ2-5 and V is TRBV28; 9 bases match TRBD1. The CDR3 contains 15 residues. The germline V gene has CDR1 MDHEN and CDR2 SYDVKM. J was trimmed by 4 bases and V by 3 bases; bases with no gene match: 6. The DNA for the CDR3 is TGTGCCAGCAGTTTTTACAGGGGGCTTTCAGAGACCCAGTACTTC. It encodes CASSFYRGLSETQYF.

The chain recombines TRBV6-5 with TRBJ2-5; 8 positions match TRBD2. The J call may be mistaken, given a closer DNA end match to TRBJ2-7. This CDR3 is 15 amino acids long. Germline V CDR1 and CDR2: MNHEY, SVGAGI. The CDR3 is CASSYTSGTSYEQYF. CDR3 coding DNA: TGTGCCAGCAGTTACACTAGCGGTACCTCCTACGAGCAGTACTTC.

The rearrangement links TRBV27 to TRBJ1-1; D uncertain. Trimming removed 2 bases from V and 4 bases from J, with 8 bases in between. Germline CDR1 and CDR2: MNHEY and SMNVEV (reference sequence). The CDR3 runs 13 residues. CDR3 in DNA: TGTGCCAGCAGTTTAGCGGGTGCCACTGAAGCTTTCTTT. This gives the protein CASSLAGATEAFF.

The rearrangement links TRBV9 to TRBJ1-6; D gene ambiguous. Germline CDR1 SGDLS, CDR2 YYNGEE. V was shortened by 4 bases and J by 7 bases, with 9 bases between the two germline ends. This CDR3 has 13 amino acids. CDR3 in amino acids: CASSTATNSPLHF. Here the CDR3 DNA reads TGTGCCAGCAGCACCGCGACAAATTCACCCCTCCACTTT.

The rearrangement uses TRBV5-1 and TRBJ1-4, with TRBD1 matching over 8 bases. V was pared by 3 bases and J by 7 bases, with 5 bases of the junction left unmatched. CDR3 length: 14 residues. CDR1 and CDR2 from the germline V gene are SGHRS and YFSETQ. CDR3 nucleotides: TGCGCCAGCAGCTCTGACAGGGGTACTGAAAAACTGTTTTTT. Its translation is CASSSDRGTEKLFF.

Here the CDR3 reads CASSLVQTGVLGNEQFF. In DNA form, the CDR3 reads TGTGCCAGCAGCTTAGTTCAGACAGGGGTCCTAGGTAATGAGCAGTTCTTC. The chain employs TRBV7-6 and TRBJ2-1; TRBD1 agrees at 8 bases. This CDR3 has 17 residues. The V gene's germline CDR1 is SGHVS and CDR2 FNYEAQ. V lost 1 base to trimming and J lost 7 bases; unmatched junction nucleotides: 12.

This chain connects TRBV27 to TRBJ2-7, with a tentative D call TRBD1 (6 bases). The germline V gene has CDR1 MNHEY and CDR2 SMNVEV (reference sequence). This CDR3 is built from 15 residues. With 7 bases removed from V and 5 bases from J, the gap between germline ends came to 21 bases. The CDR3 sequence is CASKKAAGVVHEQYF. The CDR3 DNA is TGTGCCAGCAAAAAAGCGGCAGGGGTTGTCCACGAGCAGTACTTC.

Here the CDR3 DNA reads TGTGCCACCAGCAGAGGGGGCGGGAGTTCTAGCACAGATACGCAGTATTTT. Protein product: CATSRGGGSSSTDTQYF. The rearrangement links TRBV15 to TRBJ2-3; 7 bases match TRBD2. The V gene end was trimmed by 1 base and the J gene end by 0 bases; junction bases not matched to a gene: 7. The CDR3 has 17 residues. The germline V gene encodes CDR1 LNHNV and CDR2 YYDKDF (reference sequence).

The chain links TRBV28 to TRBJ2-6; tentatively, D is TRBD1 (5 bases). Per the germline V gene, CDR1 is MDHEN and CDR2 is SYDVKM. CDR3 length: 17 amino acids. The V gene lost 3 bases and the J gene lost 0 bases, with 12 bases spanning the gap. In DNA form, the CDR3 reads TGTGCCAGCAGTTTTCTAACCAGGGTCTCTGGGGCCAACGTCCTGACTTTC. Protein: CASSFLTRVSGANVLTF.

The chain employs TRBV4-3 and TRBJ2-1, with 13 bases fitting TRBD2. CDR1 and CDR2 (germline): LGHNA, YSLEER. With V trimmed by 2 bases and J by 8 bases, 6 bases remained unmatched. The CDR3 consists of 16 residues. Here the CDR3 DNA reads TGCGCCAGCAGCCAACCACTAGCGGGAGGGATTGATGAGCAGTTCTTC. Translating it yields CASSQPLAGGIDEQFF.

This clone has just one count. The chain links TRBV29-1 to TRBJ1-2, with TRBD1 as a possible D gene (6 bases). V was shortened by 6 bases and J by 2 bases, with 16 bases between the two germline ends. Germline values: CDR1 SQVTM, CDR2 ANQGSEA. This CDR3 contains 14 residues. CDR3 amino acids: CSVLKGDRNYGYTF. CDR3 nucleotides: TGCAGCGTGCTGAAGGGGGATCGCAACTATGGCTACACCTTC. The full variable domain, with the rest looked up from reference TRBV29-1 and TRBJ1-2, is SAVISQKPSRDICQRGTSLTIQCQVDSQVTMMFWYRQQPGQSLTLIATANQGSEATYESGFVIDKFPISRPNLTFSTLTVSNMSPEDSSIYLCSVLKGDRNYGYTFGSGTRLTVV.

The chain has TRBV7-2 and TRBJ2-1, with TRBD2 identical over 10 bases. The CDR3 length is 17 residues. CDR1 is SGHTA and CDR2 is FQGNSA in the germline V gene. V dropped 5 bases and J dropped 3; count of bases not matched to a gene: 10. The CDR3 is CASSAVPGLASYNEQFF. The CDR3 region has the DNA TGTGCCAGCAGCGCCGTACCGGGACTAGCGAGCTACAATGAGCAGTTCTTC.

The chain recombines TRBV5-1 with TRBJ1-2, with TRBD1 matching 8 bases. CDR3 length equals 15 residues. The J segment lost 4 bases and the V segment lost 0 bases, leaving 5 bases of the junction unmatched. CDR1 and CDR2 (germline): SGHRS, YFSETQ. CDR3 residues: CASSLEAGGGYGYTF. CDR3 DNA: TGCGCCAGCAGCTTGGAGGCAGGGGGCGGCTATGGCTACACCTTC.

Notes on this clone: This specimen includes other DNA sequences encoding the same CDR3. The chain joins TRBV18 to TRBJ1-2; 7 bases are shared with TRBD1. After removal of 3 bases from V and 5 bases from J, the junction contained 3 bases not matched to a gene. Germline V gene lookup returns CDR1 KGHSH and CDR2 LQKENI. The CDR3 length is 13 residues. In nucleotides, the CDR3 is TGTGCCAGCTCACCCGGACAGGAGTATGGCTACACCTTC. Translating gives CASSPGQEYGYTF.

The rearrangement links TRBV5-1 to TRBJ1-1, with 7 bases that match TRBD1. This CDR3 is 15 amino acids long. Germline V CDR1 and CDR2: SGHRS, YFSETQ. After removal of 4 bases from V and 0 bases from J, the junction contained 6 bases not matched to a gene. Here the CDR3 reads CASSPTTGLNTEAFF. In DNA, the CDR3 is TGCGCCAGCAGCCCAACGACAGGGTTGAACACTGAAGCTTTCTTT.

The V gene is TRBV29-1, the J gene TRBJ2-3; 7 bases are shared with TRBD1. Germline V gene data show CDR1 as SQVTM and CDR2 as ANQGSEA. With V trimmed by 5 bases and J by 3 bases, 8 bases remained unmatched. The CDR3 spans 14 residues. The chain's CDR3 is CSVKRQGSTDTQYF. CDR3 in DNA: TGCAGCGTTAAACGACAGGGATCAACAGATACGCAGTATTTT.

The CDR3 spells CAISVGSGRPGETQYF. DNA of the CDR3: TGTGCCATCAGTGTAGGTAGCGGGCGCCCCGGGGAGACCCAGTACTTC. The V gene is TRBV10-3, the J gene TRBJ2-5, with TRBD2 matching 7 bases. Germline V gene data show CDR1 as ENHRY and CDR2 as SYGVKD. There are 16 residues in the CDR3. V lost 4 bases and J lost 5; bases outside the gene matches: 13.

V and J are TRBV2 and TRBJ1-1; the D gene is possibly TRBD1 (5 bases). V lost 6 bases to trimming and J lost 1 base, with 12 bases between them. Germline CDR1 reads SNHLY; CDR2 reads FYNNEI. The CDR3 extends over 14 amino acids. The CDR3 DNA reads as TGTGCCAGCAGGCGCTTGGACAAGAACACTGAAGCTTTCTTT. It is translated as CASRRLDKNTEAFF.

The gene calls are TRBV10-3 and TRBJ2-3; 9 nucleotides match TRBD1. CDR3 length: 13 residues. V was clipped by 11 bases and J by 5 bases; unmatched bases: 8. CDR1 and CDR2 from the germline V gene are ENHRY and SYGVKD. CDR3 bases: TGTGCCGCAACGGGACAGGGAAAAGATACGCAGTATTTT. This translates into CAATGQGKDTQYF.

The chain's CDR3 is CASSHLTEPKNIQYF. For the CDR3, the DNA is TGTGCCAGTAGTCACCTGACAGAGCCCAAAAACATTCAGTACTTC. V usage is TRBV19 and J usage is TRBJ2-4, with D possibly TRBD1 on 5 matching bases. The length of the CDR3 is 15 residues. The V and J ends lost 5 bases and 2 bases respectively, with 13 bases between them. Germline V gene sequence: CDR1 LNHDA, CDR2 SQIVND (reference sequence).

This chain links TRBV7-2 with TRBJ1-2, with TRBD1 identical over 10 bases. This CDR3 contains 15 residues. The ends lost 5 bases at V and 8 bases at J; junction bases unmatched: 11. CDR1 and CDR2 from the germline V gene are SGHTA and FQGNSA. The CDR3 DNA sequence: TGTGCCAGCAGCCGCCCAGACAGGGGGCGGGGGGGCTACACCTTC. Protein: CASSRPDRGRGGYTF.